These 14 T cell receptor beta chains share one sample of origin, sequenced in a study of monozygotic twins with inflammatory bowel disease. TCRdb re-called the 5' RACE reads; every CDR3 protein appears as one record, without DNA. The listing records more than 300,000 distinct CDR3 sequences. The sequenced sample consisted of blood. The receptors here all came from a human donor with ulcerative colitis or Crohn's disease, or a healthy co-twin of an affected twin (not recorded which).

The chain carries TRBV7-6 and TRBJ2-1. In germline, CDR1 is SGHVS, CDR2 FNYEAQ. CDR3 length: 13 residues. CDR3 amino acids: CASSLGRDNEQFF.

The CDR3 is CASSPLQGGETQYF. The gene calls are TRBV3-1 and TRBJ2-5; absent DNA, TCRdb's TRBD1 call cannot be checked. There are 14 residues in the CDR3. Germline-derived CDR1 and CDR2 are LGHDT and YNNKEL (reference sequence).

The J gene is TRBJ2-4, the V gene TRBV12-3 or TRBV12-4; TCRdb indicates TRBD1, and absent DNA this call remains unverified. This CDR3 contains 15 residues. The CDR3 protein is CASSLEGTEYNIQYF.

CDR3: CASSRTVTYEQYF. This sequence joins TRBV12-3 or TRBV12-4 and TRBJ2-7; the TCRdb call, TRBD1, lacks DNA for checking. The CDR3 covers 13 residues.

The CDR3 reads CAITSDGYGGELFF. The chain combines TRBV10-3 with TRBJ2-2. From germline, CDR1 is ENHRY and CDR2 SYGVKD. The CDR3 is 14 residues long.

V gene TRBV5-1 combines with J gene TRBJ2-7; the D call of TRBD2 rests on TCRdb alone, since no DNA is present to check it. This CDR3 has 16 residues. Germline-derived CDR1 and CDR2 are SGHRS and YFSETQ. The CDR3 protein is CASSLAPSGGASEQYF.

The chain recombines TRBV15 with TRBJ2-1; TCRdb designates TRBD2, a call that cannot be tested without DNA. CDR1 and CDR2 from the germline V gene are LNHNV and YYDKDF (reference sequence). This CDR3 is 16 amino acids long. CDR3 residues: CATSREPGLAFLQQFF.

The chain carries TRBV29-1 and TRBJ2-3. This CDR3 region has 12 residues. The germline V gene has CDR1 SQVTM and CDR2 ANQGSEA. The CDR3 reads CSVEFALDTQYF.

The chain is built from TRBV5-5 and TRBJ1-2; TCRdb selects TRBD1, and the lack of DNA leaves this call unchecked. This CDR3 is 15 amino acids long. CDR1 SGHKS and CDR2 YYEKEE come from the germline V gene (reference sequence). The chain's CDR3 is CASSAPQGFVYGYTF.

The chain uses TRBV18 and TRBJ2-7; TCRdb proposes TRBD1, but this gene call is untestable without DNA. From germline, CDR1 is KGHSH and CDR2 LQKENI. This CDR3 is built from 12 residues. The CDR3 reads CASPARSPEQYF.

The chain couples TRBV11-2 to TRBJ2-6; TCRdb calls TRBD1, which cannot be checked without DNA. The CDR3 spans 18 residues. Per germline, CDR1 SGHAT and CDR2 FQNNGV. This CDR3 is CASSLLRSGLPGANVLTF.

The CDR3 protein is CSARQDPSAEAFF. The V call is TRBV20-1, the J call TRBJ1-1; no DNA is available, so the TRBD1 call from TCRdb remains unchecked. Germline CDR1 and CDR2: DFQATT and SNEGSKA (reference sequence). The length of the CDR3 is 13 residues.

The chain employs TRBV27 and TRBJ2-3. The CDR3 covers 13 residues. Looked up from germline, CDR1 is MNHEY and CDR2 is SMNVEV (reference sequence). CDR3 residues: CASSVLATDTQYF.

The chain combines TRBV24-1 with TRBJ1-2. Germline assignment: CDR1 KGHDR and CDR2 SFDVKD. This CDR3 is 15 amino acids long. CDR3 protein: CATSDFEGTWYGYTF.